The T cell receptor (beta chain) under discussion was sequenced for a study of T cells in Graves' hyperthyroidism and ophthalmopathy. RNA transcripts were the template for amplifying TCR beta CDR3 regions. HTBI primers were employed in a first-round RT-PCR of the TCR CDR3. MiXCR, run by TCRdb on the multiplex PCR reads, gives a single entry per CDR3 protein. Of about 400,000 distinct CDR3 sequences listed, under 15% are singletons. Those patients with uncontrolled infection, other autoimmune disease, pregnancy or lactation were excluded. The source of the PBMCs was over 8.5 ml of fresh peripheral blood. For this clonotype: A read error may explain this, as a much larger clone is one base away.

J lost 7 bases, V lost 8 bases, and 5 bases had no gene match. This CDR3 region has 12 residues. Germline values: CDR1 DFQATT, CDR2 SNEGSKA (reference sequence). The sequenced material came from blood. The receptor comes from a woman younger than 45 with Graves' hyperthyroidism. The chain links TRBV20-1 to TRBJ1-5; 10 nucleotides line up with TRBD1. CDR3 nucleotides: TGCAGTACCAGGGACAGGGGACAGCCCCAGCATTTT. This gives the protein CSTRDRGQPQHF.